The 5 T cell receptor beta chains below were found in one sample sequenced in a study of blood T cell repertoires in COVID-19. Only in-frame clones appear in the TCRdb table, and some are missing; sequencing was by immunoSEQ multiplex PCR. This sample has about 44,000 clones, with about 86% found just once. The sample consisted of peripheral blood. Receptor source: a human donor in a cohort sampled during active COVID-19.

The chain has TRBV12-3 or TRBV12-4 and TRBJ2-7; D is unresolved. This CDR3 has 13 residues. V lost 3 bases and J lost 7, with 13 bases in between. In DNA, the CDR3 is TGTGCCAGCAGTTTCCAGCCAGGAAGTGAGCAGTACGTC. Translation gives CASSFQPGSEQYV.

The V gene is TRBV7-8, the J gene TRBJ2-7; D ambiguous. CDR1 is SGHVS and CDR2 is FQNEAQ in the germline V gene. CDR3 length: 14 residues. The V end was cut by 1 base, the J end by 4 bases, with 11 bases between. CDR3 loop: CASSLDAALYEQYV. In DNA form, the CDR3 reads TGTGCCAGCAGCTTAGACGCGGCTCTGTACGAGCAGTACGTC.

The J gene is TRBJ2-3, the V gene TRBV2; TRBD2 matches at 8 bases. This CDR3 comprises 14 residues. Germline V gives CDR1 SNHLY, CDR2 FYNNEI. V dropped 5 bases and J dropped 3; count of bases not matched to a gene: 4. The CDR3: CASSQLAATDTQYF. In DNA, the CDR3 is TGTGCCAGCAGTCAACTAGCGGCGACAGATACGCAGTATTTT. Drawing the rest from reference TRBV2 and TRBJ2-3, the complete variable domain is EPEVTQTPSHQVTQMGQEVILRCVPISNHLYFYWYRQILGQKVEFLVSFYNNEISEKSEIFDDQFSVERPDGSNFTLKIRSTKLEDSAMYFCASSQLAATDTQYFGPGTRLTVL.

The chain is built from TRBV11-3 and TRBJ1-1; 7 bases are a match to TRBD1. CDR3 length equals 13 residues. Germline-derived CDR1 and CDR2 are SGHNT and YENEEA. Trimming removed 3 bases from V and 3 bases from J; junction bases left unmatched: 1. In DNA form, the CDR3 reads TGTGCCAGCAGCTTCCAGGGGGACACTGAAGCTTTCTTT. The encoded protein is CASSFQGDTEAFF.

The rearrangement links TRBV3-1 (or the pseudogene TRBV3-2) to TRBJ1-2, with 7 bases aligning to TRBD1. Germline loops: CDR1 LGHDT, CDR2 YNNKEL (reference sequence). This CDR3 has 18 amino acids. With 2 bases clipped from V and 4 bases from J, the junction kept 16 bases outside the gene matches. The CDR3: CASSQIHRDRPNFYGYTF. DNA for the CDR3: TGTGCCAGCAGCCAAATTCACCGGGACAGACCGAATTTCTATGGCTACACCTTC.